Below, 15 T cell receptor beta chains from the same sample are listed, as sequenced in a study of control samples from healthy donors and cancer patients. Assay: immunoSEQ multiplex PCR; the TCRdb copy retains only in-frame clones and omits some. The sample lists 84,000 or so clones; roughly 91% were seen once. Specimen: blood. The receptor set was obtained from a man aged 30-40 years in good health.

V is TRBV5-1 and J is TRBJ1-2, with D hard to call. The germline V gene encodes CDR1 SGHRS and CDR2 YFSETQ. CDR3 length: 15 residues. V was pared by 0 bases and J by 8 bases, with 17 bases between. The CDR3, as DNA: TGCGCCAGCAGCTTGGGCATGTTTATTGGGTCCGGCTACACCTTC. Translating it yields CASSLGMFIGSGYTF.

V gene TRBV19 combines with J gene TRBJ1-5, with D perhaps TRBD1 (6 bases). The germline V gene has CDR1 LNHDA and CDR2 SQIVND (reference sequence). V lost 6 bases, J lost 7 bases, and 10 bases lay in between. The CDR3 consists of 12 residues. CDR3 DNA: TGTGCCAGTAGACAGGGCGGCCAGCCCCAGCATTTT. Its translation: CASRQGGQPQHF.

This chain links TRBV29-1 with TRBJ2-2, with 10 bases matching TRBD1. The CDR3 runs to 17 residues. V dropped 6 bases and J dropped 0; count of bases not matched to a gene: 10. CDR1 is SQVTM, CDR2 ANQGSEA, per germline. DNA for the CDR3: TGCAGCGTCCGGGACAGGGGACAGGGCTCGAACACCGGGGAGCTGTTTTTT. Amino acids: CSVRDRGQGSNTGELFF.

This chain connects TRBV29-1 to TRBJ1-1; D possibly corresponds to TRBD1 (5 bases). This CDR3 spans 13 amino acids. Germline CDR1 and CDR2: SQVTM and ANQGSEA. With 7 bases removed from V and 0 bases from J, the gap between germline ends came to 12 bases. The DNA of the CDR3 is TGCAGCGGCGTTGACAGCTTGAACACTGAAGCTTTCTTT. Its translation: CSGVDSLNTEAFF.

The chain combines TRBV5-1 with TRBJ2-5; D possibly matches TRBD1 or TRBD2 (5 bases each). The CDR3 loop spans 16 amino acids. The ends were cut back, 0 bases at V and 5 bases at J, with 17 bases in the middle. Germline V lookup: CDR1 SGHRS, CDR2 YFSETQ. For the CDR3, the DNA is TGCGCCAGCAGCTTGGGGGTCAGGGATTGGAGGGAGACCCAGTACTTC. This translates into CASSLGVRDWRETQYF. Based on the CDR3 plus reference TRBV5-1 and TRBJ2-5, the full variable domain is KAGVTQTPRYLIKTRGQQVTLSCSPISGHRSVSWYQQTPGQGLQFLFEYFSETQRNKGNFPGRFSGRQFSNSRSEMNVSTLELGDSALYLCASSLGVRDWRETQYFGPGTRLLVL.

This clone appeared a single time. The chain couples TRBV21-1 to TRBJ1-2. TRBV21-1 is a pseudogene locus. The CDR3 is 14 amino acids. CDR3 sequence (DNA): TGTGCCAGCAGCAAAGACTGGGGGGCGGGTGGCTACACCTTC. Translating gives CASSKDWGAGGYTF.

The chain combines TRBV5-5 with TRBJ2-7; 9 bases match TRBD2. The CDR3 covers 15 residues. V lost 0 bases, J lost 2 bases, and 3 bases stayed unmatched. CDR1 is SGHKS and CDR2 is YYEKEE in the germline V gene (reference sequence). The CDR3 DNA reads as TGTGCCAGCAGCTTGGGTGCTAGCGGGACCTACGAGCAGTACTTC. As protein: CASSLGASGTYEQYF. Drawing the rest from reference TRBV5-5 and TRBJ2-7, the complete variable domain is DAGVTQSPTHLIKTRGQQVTLRCSPISGHKSVSWYQQVLGQGPQFIFQYYEKEERGRGNFPDRFSARQFPNYSSELNVNALLLGDSALYLCASSLGASGTYEQYFGPGTRLTVT.

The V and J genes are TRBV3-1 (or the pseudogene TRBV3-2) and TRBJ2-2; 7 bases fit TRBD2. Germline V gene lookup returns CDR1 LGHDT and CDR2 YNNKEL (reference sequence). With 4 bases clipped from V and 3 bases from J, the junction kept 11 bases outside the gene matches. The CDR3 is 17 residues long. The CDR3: CASSPQRGDRYTGELFF. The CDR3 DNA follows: TGTGCCAGCAGCCCACAACGGGGGGATCGGTACACCGGGGAGCTGTTTTTT.

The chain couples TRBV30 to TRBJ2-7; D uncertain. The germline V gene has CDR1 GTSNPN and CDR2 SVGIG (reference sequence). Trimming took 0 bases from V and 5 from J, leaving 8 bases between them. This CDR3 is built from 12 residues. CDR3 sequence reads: CAWSVTRDEQYF. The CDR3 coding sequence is TGTGCCTGGAGTGTAACCCGGGACGAGCAGTACTTC.

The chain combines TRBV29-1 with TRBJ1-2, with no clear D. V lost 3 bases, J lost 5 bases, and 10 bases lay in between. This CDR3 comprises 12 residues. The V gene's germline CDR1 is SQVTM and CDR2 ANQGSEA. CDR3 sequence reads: CSVEVPDYGYTF. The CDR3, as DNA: TGCAGCGTTGAGGTGCCGGATTATGGCTACACCTTC.

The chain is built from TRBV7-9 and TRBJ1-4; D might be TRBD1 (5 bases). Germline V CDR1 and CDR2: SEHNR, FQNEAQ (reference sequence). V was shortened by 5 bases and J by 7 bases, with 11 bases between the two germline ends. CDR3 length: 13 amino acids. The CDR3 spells CASSPGTSEKLFF. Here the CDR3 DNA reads TGTGCCAGCAGCCCGGGGACGAGTGAAAAACTGTTTTTT.

CDR3 protein: CASSLSRRAGNQPQHF. The CDR3 region has the DNA TGTGCCAGCAGTTTATCTCGCAGGGCTGGCAATCAGCCCCAGCATTTT. This rearrangement joins TRBV27 to TRBJ1-5, with D possibly TRBD1 on 5 matching bases. Germline CDR1 MNHEY, CDR2 SMNVEV (reference sequence). Trimming removed 0 bases from V and 2 bases from J, with 11 bases in between. This CDR3 is 16 amino acids long.

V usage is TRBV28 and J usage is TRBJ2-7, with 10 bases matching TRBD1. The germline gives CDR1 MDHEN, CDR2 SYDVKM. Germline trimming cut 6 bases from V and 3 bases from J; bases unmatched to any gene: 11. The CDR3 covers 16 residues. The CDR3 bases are TGTGCCAGCAGAGAGGGAGGGACAGGGGTCTACTACGAGCAGTACTTC. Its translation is CASREGGTGVYYEQYF.

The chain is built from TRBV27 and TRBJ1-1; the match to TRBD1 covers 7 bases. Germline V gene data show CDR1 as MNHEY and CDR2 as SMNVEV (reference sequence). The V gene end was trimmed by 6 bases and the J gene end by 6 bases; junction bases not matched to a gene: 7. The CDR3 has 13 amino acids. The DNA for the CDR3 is TGTGCCAGCAGGTCGACAGGGTCGGCTGAAGCTTTCTTT. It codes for CASRSTGSAEAFF.

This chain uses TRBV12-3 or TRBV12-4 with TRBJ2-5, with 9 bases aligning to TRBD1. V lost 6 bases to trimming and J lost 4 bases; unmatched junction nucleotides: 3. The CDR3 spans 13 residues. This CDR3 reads CASRPTGGETQYF. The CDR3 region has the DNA TGTGCCAGCAGGCCGACAGGGGGAGAGACCCAGTACTTC.